This T cell receptor (beta chain) comes out of a study of response to subunit inactivated influenza vaccine. Whole-study findings and limits: The authors proposed limited new T cell recruitment per seasonal influenza vaccination.

The V gene's germline CDR1 is DFQATT and CDR2 SNEGSKA (reference sequence). V lost 3 bases to trimming and J lost 2 bases, with 8 bases between them. The CDR3 runs to 12 residues. TCRdb analysed the RT-PCR reads with MiXCR anew, one entry per CDR3 protein. Of about 520,000 distinct CDR3 sequences in the sample, roughly 7.6% are singletons; the top ten hold roughly 13%. This clonotype was seen a handful of times. Its specificity is not known. Sequenced material: PBMCs from blood, taken roughly 24 months after vaccination. This TCR came from a man between 50 and 69 years old who received an inactivated influenza vaccine. J is TRBJ2-7 and V is TRBV20-1, with a possible D match to TRBD2 (5 bases). The CDR3 region is CSARWGAYEQYF. The CDR3 coding sequence is TGCAGTGCTAGGTGGGGAGCCTACGAGCAGTACTTC.